Below, one TCR beta chain is given with its context. Its matching antigen is unknown. Adults of Caucasian background living in Nashville, Tennessee made up all donors. Investigators divided CD4+ cells into CD45RA+ naive and CD45RA-negative memory subsets. Measured with immunoSEQ multiplex PCR; TCRdb has only the in-frame clones, and not every one. The sample gives fewer than 1.6 million clones, approximately 98.5% of which show up once; around 0.33% is in the top ten. These data originate in a study of shared clonotypes between healthy human individuals. As for the study in general: The cohort comprised a couple of women and a few men. Their ages spanned 18 to 49 years.

The study's findings and limits: Although depth was large, rarefaction showed that sequencing of the sorted subsets was incomplete.

The CDR3 is made up of 14 amino acids. Germline V gene lookup returns CDR1 SGHDN and CDR2 FVKESK. V lost 0 bases and J 2 bases, leaving 8 bases between the germline ends. The sequencing input was naive CD4+ T cells sorted from blood. The subset: CD45RA+ positively selected. The sequence came from a man aged 30-40 years in good health. The chain combines TRBV14 with TRBJ2-7, with unresolved D. CDR3 in amino acids: CASSQDSRTYEQYF. CDR3 nucleotide sequence: TGTGCCAGCAGCCAAGATAGCAGAACCTACGAGCAGTACTTC.